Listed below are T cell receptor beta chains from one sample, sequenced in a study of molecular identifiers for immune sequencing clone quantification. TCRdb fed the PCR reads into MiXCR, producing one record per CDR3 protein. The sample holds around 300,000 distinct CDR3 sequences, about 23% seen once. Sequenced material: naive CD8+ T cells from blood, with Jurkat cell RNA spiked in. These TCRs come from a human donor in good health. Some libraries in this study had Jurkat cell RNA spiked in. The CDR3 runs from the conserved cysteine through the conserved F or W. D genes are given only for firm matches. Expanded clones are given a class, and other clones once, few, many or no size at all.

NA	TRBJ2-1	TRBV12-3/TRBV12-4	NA	CASAAVPGDEQFF	TGTGCCAGCGCCGCAGTGCCGGGGGATGAGCAGTTCTTC
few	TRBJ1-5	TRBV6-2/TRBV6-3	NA	CASSGIRQDDQPQHF	TGTGCCAGCAGTGGAATTCGACAGGACGATCAGCCCCAGCATTTT
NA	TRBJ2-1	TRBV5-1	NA	CASSPNLQYEQFF	TGCGCCAGCAGCCCGAACCTACAATATGAGCAGTTCTTC
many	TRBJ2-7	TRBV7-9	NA	CASSMGRHAYEQYF	TGTGCCAGCAGCATGGGCAGGCACGCCTACGAGCAGTACTTC
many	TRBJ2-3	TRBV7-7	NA	CASSPGCDTQYF	TGTGCTAGCAGCCCGGGTTGCGATACGCAGTATTTT
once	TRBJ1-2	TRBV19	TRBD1	CASSIGQGAFWNYGYTF	TGTGCCAGTAGTATAGGACAGGGGGCTTTTTGGAACTATGGCTACACCTTC
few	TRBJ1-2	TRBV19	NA	CASSIDPSSGYTF	TGTGCCAGTAGTATAGATCCCAGCAGTGGCTACACCTTC
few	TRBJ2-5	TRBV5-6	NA	CASSSTAISFQETQYF	TGTGCCAGCAGCTCAACCGCCATCAGCTTCCAAGAGACCCAGTACTTC
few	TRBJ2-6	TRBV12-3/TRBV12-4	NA	CASTPISPGANVLTF	TGTGCCAGCACCCCGATAAGCCCTGGGGCCAACGTCCTGACTTTC
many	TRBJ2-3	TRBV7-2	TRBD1	CASSLIFWDSQGMSDTQYF	TGTGCCAGCAGCTTAATTTTTTGGGACAGCCAGGGGATGTCAGATACGCAGTATTTT
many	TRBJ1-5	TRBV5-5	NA	CASSLEGQQYSNQPQHF	TGTGCCAGCAGCTTGGAAGGACAGCAATATAGCAATCAGCCCCAGCATTTT
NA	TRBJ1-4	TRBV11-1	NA	CASSLRRQENEKLSF	TGTGCCAGCAGCTTACGGCGACAGGAAAATGAAAAACTGTCTTTT